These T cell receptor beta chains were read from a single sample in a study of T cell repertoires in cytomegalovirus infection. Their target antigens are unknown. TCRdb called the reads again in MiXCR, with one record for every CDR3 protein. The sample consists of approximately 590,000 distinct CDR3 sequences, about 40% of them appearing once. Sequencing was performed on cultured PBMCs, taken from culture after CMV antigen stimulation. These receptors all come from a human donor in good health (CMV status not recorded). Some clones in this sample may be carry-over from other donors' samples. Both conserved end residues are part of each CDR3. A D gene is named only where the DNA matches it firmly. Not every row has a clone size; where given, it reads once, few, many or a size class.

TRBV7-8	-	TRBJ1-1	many	CASSRDVSVEAFF	TGTGCCAGCAGTCGAGACGTCAGCGTTGAAGCTTTCTTT
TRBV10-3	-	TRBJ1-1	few	CAIRGMRDTEAFF	TGTGCCATCAGGGGCATGCGGGACACTGAAGCTTTCTTT
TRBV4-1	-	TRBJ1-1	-	CASSQSSTRTEAFF	TGCGCCAGCAGCCAAAGCAGTACTAGGACTGAAGCTTTCTTT
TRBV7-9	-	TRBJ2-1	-	CASSLFSGHEQFF	TGTGCCAGCAGCTTATTTTCCGGACATGAGCAGTTCTTC
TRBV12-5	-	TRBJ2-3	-	CASGFAPPGADTQYF	TGTGCTAGTGGTTTCGCCCCCCCAGGAGCCGATACGCAGTATTTT
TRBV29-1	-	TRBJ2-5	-	CSVGLRGETQYF	TGCAGCGTCGGACTTCGAGGAGAGACCCAGTACTTC
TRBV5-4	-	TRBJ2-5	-	CASSFGGRSEGETQYF	TGTGCCAGCAGCTTTGGTGGACGTTCGGAGGGAGAGACCCAGTACTTC
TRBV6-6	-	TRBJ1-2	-	CASKQAYGYTF	TGTGCCAGCAAGCAGGCCTATGGCTACACCTTC
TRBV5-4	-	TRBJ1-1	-	CASSPGDVNTEAFF	TGTGCCAGCAGTCCAGGGGACGTGAACACTGAAGCTTTCTTT
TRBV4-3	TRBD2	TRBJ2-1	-	CASSQVPGRGYNEQFF	TGCGCCAGCAGCCAAGTCCCCGGGAGGGGATACAATGAGCAGTTCTTC
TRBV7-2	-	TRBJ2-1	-	CASSLARENNEQFF	TGTGCCAGCAGCTTAGCTAGGGAGAACAATGAGCAGTTCTTC
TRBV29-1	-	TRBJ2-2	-	CSVVGVDGELFF	TGCAGCGTTGTCGGGGTGGACGGGGAGCTGTTTTTT
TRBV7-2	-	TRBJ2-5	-	CASSLAAGRETQYF	TGTGCCAGCAGCTTAGCGGCAGGGCGCGAGACCCAGTACTTC
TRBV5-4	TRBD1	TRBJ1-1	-	CASSPADRDTEAFF	TGTGCCAGCAGCCCCGCCGACAGGGACACTGAAGCTTTCTTT
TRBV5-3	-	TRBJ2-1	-	CARSLYEQFF	TGTGCCAGAAGCTTGTACGAGCAGTTCTTC